Each of the 5 T cell receptor beta chains below was sequenced from the same sample in a study of T-cell reconstitution after alpha-beta-depleted transplantation in children. Construction of the TCRbeta library involved unique molecular identifiers. TCRdb reprocessed the PCR reads via MiXCR and lists one record per CDR3 protein. The table records about 480,000 distinct CDR3 sequences, about 12% of them present only once. The sample here was PBMCs from the stem cell graft donor, taken from the stem cell graft. These receptors were collected from a human donor who donated a stem cell graft to a child with combined immunodeficiency.

In this sample, this clonotype turned up many times. The chain is built from TRBV7-8 and TRBJ2-2, with a weak D call TRBD1 (6 bases). This CDR3 contains 17 residues. With 5 bases removed from V and 4 bases from J, the gap between germline ends came to 20 bases. CDR1 SGHVS and CDR2 FQNEAQ come from the germline V gene. CDR3 in DNA: TGTGCCAGCAGCACCGCACAGGGAAATTTGGGCACCGGGGAGCTGTTTTTT. Amino acid sequence: CASSTAQGNLGTGELFF.

This clonotype appeared many times. V and J are TRBV2 and TRBJ2-3; TRBD2 aligns across 11 bases. V lost 4 bases and J lost 3; bases outside the gene matches: 3. This CDR3 region has 15 residues. The germline gives CDR1 SNHLY, CDR2 FYNNEI. CDR3 in DNA: TGTGCCAGCAGTGCACGGACTAGCGGGACAGATACGCAGTATTTT. As protein: CASSARTSGTDTQYF.

The chain is built from TRBV18 and TRBJ2-2; the D gene is possibly TRBD1 (6 bases). This CDR3 contains 16 residues. Germline CDR1 is KGHSH and CDR2 is LQKENI. Trimming shortened V by 2 bases and J by 4 bases, and 14 bases separated the two germline ends. For the CDR3, the DNA is TGTGCCAGCTCACCAATTACTACAGGGAGCACCGGGGAGCTGTTTTTT. Translating it yields CASSPITTGSTGELFF.

On this clonotype itself: Possible read error: a much larger clone is one base away. The rearrangement uses TRBV15 and TRBJ2-7, with unresolved D. The V gene lost 2 bases and the J gene lost 1 base, with 6 bases spanning the gap. The CDR3 contains 13 residues. Germline values: CDR1 LNHNV, CDR2 YYDKDF (reference sequence). The CDR3 region is CATSRHPSYEQYF. The CDR3 DNA sequence: TGTGCCACCAGCAGACATCCTTCCTACGAGCAGTACTTC.

In its sample, this clonotype was seen a few times. The chain uses TRBV5-1 and TRBJ2-3; 11 bases match TRBD2. Unmatched junction bases numbered 9, after V lost 4 bases and J lost 5 bases. The CDR3 is 16 residues long. Looked up from germline, CDR1 is SGHRS and CDR2 is YFSETQ. Here the CDR3 reads CASSPPSSGGIDTQYF. In nucleotides, the CDR3 is TGCGCCAGCAGCCCCCCTTCTAGCGGGGGGATAGATACGCAGTATTTT.